This TCR beta chain came from a study of OX40 agonist ivuxolimab in advanced cancers. The wider study: Participants could have had prior anti-PD-1, anti-PD-L1 or anti-CTLA-4 therapy, and around 40% had some.

Per the germline V gene, CDR1 is MDHEN and CDR2 is SYDVKM. Trimming removed 8 bases from V and 0 bases from J, with 17 bases in between. CDR3 size: 15 residues. This clone was seen just once. No antigen is known for it. Assay used: immunoSEQ multiplex PCR; TCRdb lists only in-frame clones, some missing. The sample gives 35,000 to 40,000 clones, more than 60% of which show up once; around an eighth is in the top ten. Findings and limits, study-wide: Normalized expansion of T-cell clones was also low for some nonresponders. CD8+ T cells were the subset that, on average, had more expanded clones than CD4+.

The source of this sequence is an adult with an advanced solid tumor such as melanoma, head and neck, liver or kidney cancer. The chain couples TRBV28 to TRBJ2-7; the D gene is possibly TRBD2 (5 bases). The starting material was CD4+ or CD8+ T cells sorted from blood, obtained in a trial of the OX40 agonist ivuxolimab. The CDR3 DNA follows: TGTGCCAGCCGTGGAGGAGGTCTAGGCTCCTACGAGCAGTACTTC. Translation: CASRGGGLGSYEQYF. Drawing the rest from reference TRBV28 and TRBJ2-7, the complete variable domain is DVKVTQSSRYLVKRTGEKVFLECVQDMDHENMFWYRQDPGLGLRLIYFSYDVKMKEKGDIPEGYSVSREKKERFSLILESASTNQTSMYLCASRGGGLGSYEQYFGPGTRLTVT.